This T cell receptor (beta chain) stems from a study of control samples from healthy donors and cancer patients. Data came from immunoSEQ multiplex PCR; TCRdb stores just in-frame clones and leaves some out. In the table there are about 160,000 clones, roughly 95% of which are singletons. The CDR3 is 17 amino acids. Germline CDR1 is SGHRS and CDR2 is YFSETQ. V gave up 3 bases and J gave up 0 bases, with 13 bases separating them. The V and J genes are TRBV5-1 and TRBJ1-6; D call uncertain. Sequencing was performed on blood. The receptor's source is a woman aged 25 to 39 in good health. The CDR3 nucleotides read TGCGCCAGCAGCTCCGGGGTCCCCAGCTCCTATAATTCACCCCTCCACTTT. Protein sequence: CASSSGVPSSYNSPLHF. The full variable domain, in which reference TRBV5-1 and TRBJ1-6 provide the parts outside the CDR3, is KAGVTQTPRYLIKTRGQQVTLSCSPISGHRSVSWYQQTPGQGLQFLFEYFSETQRNKGNFPGRFSGRQFSNSRSEMNVSTLELGDSALYLCASSSGVPSSYNSPLHFGNGTRLTVT.